Listed below are T cell receptor beta chains from one sample, sequenced in a study of CD8+ T cells in alopecia areata. Sequenced by immunoSEQ multiplex PCR; TCRdb stores in-frame clones only, minus some. This table holds 90,000 to 120,000 clones, about 83% found once. Sequenced here: CD8+ T cells sorted from blood, sampled at week 24, from a patient treated with tofacitinib. The source of these receptors is a human donor with alopecia areata. Both conserved end residues are part of each CDR3. The D gene is left open where the match is weak. The size field is filled for only some rows; it gives once, few, many or a size class.

D gene: TRBD2
J gene: TRBJ2-1
V gene: TRBV5-1
clone size: -
CDR3 protein: CASSQLAGESEQFF
CDR3 DNA: TGCGCCAGCAGTCAACTAGCGGGGGAGAGTGAGCAGTTCTTC

D gene: -
J gene: TRBJ2-1
V gene: TRBV7-2
clone size: -
CDR3 protein: CASSSGFGSYNEQFF
CDR3 DNA: TGTGCCAGCAGTTCAGGGTTCGGCTCCTACAATGAGCAGTTCTTC

D gene: -
J gene: TRBJ2-4
V gene: TRBV29-1
clone size: -
CDR3 protein: CSVVGTHKNIQYF
CDR3 DNA: TGCAGCGTTGTTGGGACCCACAAAAACATTCAGTACTTC

D gene: TRBD1
J gene: TRBJ1-2
V gene: TRBV7-2
clone size: -
CDR3 protein: CASSLGSGGNYGYTF
CDR3 DNA: TGTGCCAGCAGCTTAGGATCAGGGGGAAACTATGGCTACACCTTC

D gene: -
J gene: TRBJ2-1
V gene: TRBV4-1
clone size: -
CDR3 protein: CASSQDSGGYNEQFF
CDR3 DNA: TGCGCCAGCAGCCAAGATTCTGGCGGATACAATGAGCAGTTCTTC

D gene: -
J gene: TRBJ1-1
V gene: TRBV7-9
clone size: -
CDR3 protein: CASSRSAEAFF
CDR3 DNA: TGTGCCAGCAGCCGTAGCGCTGAAGCTTTCTTT

D gene: TRBD2
J gene: TRBJ2-3
V gene: TRBV2
clone size: few
CDR3 protein: CASRHRDLAGGSRDTQYF
CDR3 DNA: TGTGCCAGCAGACACCGGGACCTAGCGGGGGGAAGCAGAGATACGCAGTATTTT

D gene: -
J gene: TRBJ2-7
V gene: TRBV11-2
clone size: -
CDR3 protein: CASSLGPEQYF
CDR3 DNA: TGTGCCAGCAGCTTAGGACCCGAGCAGTACTTC

D gene: -
J gene: TRBJ2-7
V gene: TRBV12-5
clone size: -
CDR3 protein: CASEAGVNEQYF
CDR3 DNA: TGTGCTAGTGAGGCAGGGGTAAACGAGCAGTACTTC

D gene: TRBD1
J gene: TRBJ2-3
V gene: TRBV19
clone size: -
CDR3 protein: CASSPGTGGTDTQYF
CDR3 DNA: TGTGCCAGTAGTCCTGGGACAGGGGGTACAGATACGCAGTATTTT

D gene: -
J gene: TRBJ2-3
V gene: TRBV15
clone size: -
CDR3 protein: CATSRVSRGATDTQYF
CDR3 DNA: TGTGCCACCAGCAGAGTAAGCCGGGGGGCCACAGATACGCAGTATTTT

D gene: -
J gene: TRBJ2-1
V gene: TRBV7-2
clone size: -
CDR3 protein: CASRSPTGPNSYNEQFF
CDR3 DNA: TGTGCCAGCAGGAGTCCCACCGGGCCGAACTCCTACAATGAGCAGTTCTTC

D gene: -
J gene: TRBJ2-2
V gene: TRBV7-9
clone size: -
CDR3 protein: CASRGTANTGELFF
CDR3 DNA: TGTGCCAGCAGGGGGACGGCTAACACCGGGGAGCTGTTTTTT